The source of this T cell receptor (beta chain) is a study of blood T cell repertoires in COVID-19. TCRdb's copy holds only in-frame clones and misses some; the assay was immunoSEQ multiplex PCR. Among under 350,000 clones, over 75% were seen once, and the ten largest hold over 3.5%. The CDR3 extends over 13 amino acids. Germline V gene lookup returns CDR1 SGHTA and CDR2 FQGNSA. Trimming took off 7 bases at V and 3 bases at J, with 12 bases between the two ends. This TCR came from a man younger than 40 who had recovered from COVID-19. The gene calls are TRBV7-2 and TRBJ1-1; D remains ambiguous. The sequenced material came from PBMCs or T cells enriched from blood (not recorded which). In DNA form, the CDR3 reads TGTGCCAGCAAGACTTTTTTAGACACTGAAGCTTTCTTT. Translating gives CASKTFLDTEAFF.